The 11 T cell receptor beta chains below all came from one sample that was sequenced in a study of blood T cell repertoires in COVID-19. The repertoire was sequenced with immunoSEQ multiplex PCR; TCRdb's copy has only in-frame clones and lacks some. The table shows almost 200,000 clones, with roughly 90% occurring only once. The sample was PBMCs or T cells enriched from blood (not recorded which). The receptors were sampled from a woman between 18 and 29 years old who had recovered from COVID-19.

The chain couples TRBV2 to TRBJ1-5; no clear D gene. V was shortened by 1 base and J by 0 bases, with 4 bases between the two germline ends. CDR1 is SNHLY and CDR2 is FYNNEI in the germline V gene. The CDR3 is 14 amino acids. This chain's CDR3 is CASSEDGSNQPQHF. Here the CDR3 DNA reads TGTGCCAGCAGTGAAGACGGTAGCAATCAGCCCCAGCATTTT.

This clone was recorded once. The chain has TRBV30 and TRBJ2-2, with D possibly matching TRBD1 (6 bases). CDR3 length: 14 residues. Germline loops: CDR1 GTSNPN, CDR2 SVGIG (reference sequence). V shed 3 bases and J shed 5 bases, with 13 bases lying between them. The CDR3 loop reads CAWRQGQPTGELFF. CDR3 DNA: TGTGCCTGGAGACAAGGACAGCCGACCGGGGAGCTGTTTTTT.

J is TRBJ2-2 and V is TRBV11-1; D is possibly TRBD2 (6 bases). Trimming pared 2 bases from V and 4 bases from J, leaving 14 bases between. This CDR3 region has 16 residues. Germline CDR1 is SGHAT and CDR2 is FQDESV (reference sequence). The CDR3 loop is CASSLSAREITGELFF. The DNA for the CDR3 is TGTGCCAGCAGCTTATCGGCGCGGGAAATCACCGGGGAGCTGTTTTTT.

The chain has TRBV30 and TRBJ1-2; possibly TRBD1 for D (5 bases). The CDR3 contains 13 residues. CDR1 GTSNPN and CDR2 SVGIG come from the germline V gene (reference sequence). With 4 bases removed from V and 4 bases from J, the gap between germline ends came to 13 bases. Written as DNA, the CDR3 is TGTGCCTGGAAGGTTGGGGGGGTCTATGGCTACACCTTC. Amino acids: CAWKVGGVYGYTF. Full variable domain (outside the CDR3, taken from reference TRBV30 and TRBJ1-2): SQTIHQWPATLVQPVGSPLSLECTVEGTSNPNLYWYRQAAGRGLQLLFYSVGIGQISSEVPQNLSASRPQDRQFILSSKKLLLSDSGFYLCAWKVGGVYGYTFGSGTRLTVV.

The J gene is TRBJ2-5, the V gene TRBV9; TRBD2 matches 10 bases. The V gene end was trimmed by 0 bases and the J gene end by 5 bases; junction bases not matched to a gene: 4. This CDR3 is 15 amino acids long. Germline CDR1 reads SGDLS; CDR2 reads YYNGEE. The CDR3 spells CASSVEAGGRETQYF. The CDR3 DNA is TGTGCCAGCAGCGTAGAAGCGGGGGGGCGTGAGACCCAGTACTTC.

This chain connects TRBV30 to TRBJ2-3, with TRBD1 as a possible D gene (6 bases). Germline CDR1 reads GTSNPN; CDR2 reads SVGIG (reference sequence). The V gene lost 0 bases and the J gene lost 5 bases, with 15 bases spanning the gap. This CDR3 contains 15 residues. The CDR3 DNA sequence: TGTGCCTGGAGTGTTTTGGGGCAGGGGATAGATACGCAGTATTTT. Its translation is CAWSVLGQGIDTQYF.

This chain joins TRBV4-2 and TRBJ2-5; D is possibly TRBD1 (6 bases). Germline-derived CDR1 and CDR2 are LGHNA and YNFKEQ. The germline V and J ends were trimmed by 0 bases and 5 bases, with 19 bases remaining between them. The CDR3 length is 17 residues. This CDR3 reads CASSQDVSGQTRETQYF. The CDR3 DNA reads TGTGCCAGCAGCCAAGATGTAAGCGGACAGACGAGGGAGACCCAGTACTTC.

The V gene is TRBV5-5, the J gene TRBJ1-4; possibly TRBD1 for D (6 bases). Germline CDR1 SGHKS, CDR2 YYEKEE (reference sequence). V was pared by 4 bases and J by 4 bases, with 17 bases between. The CDR3 length is 16 residues. The CDR3, as DNA: TGTGCCAGCAGCGGTGGGGACACCCGGCGTAATGAAAAACTGTTTTTT. It translates to CASSGGDTRRNEKLFF.

This chain connects TRBV2 to TRBJ1-3; no clear D. The CDR3 is made up of 15 amino acids. Trimming took off 1 base at V and 1 base at J, with 8 bases between the two ends. Germline V CDR1 and CDR2: SNHLY, FYNNEI. The CDR3 region has the DNA TGTGCCAGCAGTGAAGAGAGAGGGTCTGGAAACACCATATATTTT. It yields the protein CASSEERGSGNTIYF.

V usage is TRBV28 and J usage is TRBJ1-5, with D uncertain. The ends were cut back, 3 bases at V and 0 bases at J, with 6 bases in the middle. CDR1 and CDR2 (germline): MDHEN, SYDVKM. The CDR3 has 14 residues. CDR3 nucleotide sequence: TGTGCCAGCAGTTTCAGATATAGCAATCAGCCCCAGCATTTT. Protein: CASSFRYSNQPQHF.

The rearrangement uses TRBV28 and TRBJ1-5, with D tentatively TRBD1 (5 bases). V was trimmed by 10 bases and J by 1 base, leaving 14 bases between them. Germline V lookup: CDR1 MDHEN, CDR2 SYDVKM. The CDR3 consists of 14 residues. Written as DNA, the CDR3 is TGTGCCACCCGGGGGGTTGTCAGCAATCAGCCCCAGCATTTT. Amino acids: CATRGVVSNQPQHF.